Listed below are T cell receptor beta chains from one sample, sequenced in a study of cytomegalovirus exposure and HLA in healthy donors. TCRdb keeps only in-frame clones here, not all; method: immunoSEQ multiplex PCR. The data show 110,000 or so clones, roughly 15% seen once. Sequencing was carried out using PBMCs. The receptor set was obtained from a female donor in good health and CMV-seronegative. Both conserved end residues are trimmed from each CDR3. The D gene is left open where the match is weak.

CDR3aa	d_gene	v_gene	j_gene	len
AWSPSGNTIY	.	TRBV30	TRBJ1-3	10
ASRLDGGKNIQY	TRBD2	TRBV6-5	TRBJ2-4	12
ASSGSGISTDTQY	TRBD2	TRBV9	TRBJ2-3	13
ASSVRPSYNEQF	.	TRBV9	TRBJ2-1	12
ASTLPGQGNEKLF	TRBD1	TRBV25-1	TRBJ1-4	13
ASSLDGTGYGYT	TRBD1	TRBV7-9	TRBJ1-2	12
ASSWGGEETQY	TRBD2	TRBV19	TRBJ2-5	11
ASSVAPNTGELF	.	TRBV9	TRBJ2-2	12
ASTLSQEGPGNEQF	.	TRBV27	TRBJ2-1	14
ASSSPWGGEEQY	TRBD2	TRBV7-9	TRBJ2-7	12
ASSSAHQQGRPYEQY	.	TRBV5-1	TRBJ2-7	15
ASSLQGYTEAF	.	TRBV7-9	TRBJ1-1	11
ASSVGGDSNTDTQY	.	TRBV9	TRBJ2-3	14
ASILKGDRASGNTIY	.	TRBV19	TRBJ1-3	15
AEGQGPPTEAF	.	TRBV6-6	TRBJ1-1	11
ASRPSGRVVYEQY	.	TRBV27	TRBJ2-7	13
ASSLSRLAGSYEQY	TRBD2	TRBV27	TRBJ2-7	14
ASSESTGNQPQH	TRBD1	TRBV10-2	TRBJ1-5	12
ASSLRTSGGGETQY	TRBD2	TRBV7-2	TRBJ2-5	14
SVKRQGLGYT	TRBD1	TRBV29-1	TRBJ1-2	10
ASSSLSGRAYNEQF	TRBD2	TRBV7-9	TRBJ2-1	14
ASSLARVGQPQH	.	TRBV7-2	TRBJ1-5	12
ASSLGGGSSYEQY	TRBD2	TRBV7-3	TRBJ2-7	13
ASSSTWRGEDAF	.	TRBV28	TRBJ1-1	12
ASSTTGQGVYGYT	.	TRBV19	TRBJ1-2	13
ASSISTGTPPYEQY	.	TRBV21-1	TRBJ2-7	14
ASSEAQSGSDEQF	TRBD2	TRBV6-1	TRBJ2-1	13
ASSLAGAQETQY	TRBD2	TRBV27	TRBJ2-5	12
ASSLGLAGGPSDTQY	TRBD2	TRBV27	TRBJ2-3	15
ASSLDRGPTGGSNYGYT	TRBD1	TRBV7-2	TRBJ1-2	17
ASSRLPYEQY	.	TRBV27	TRBJ2-7	10
ASSLAVRQETAYEQY	.	TRBV7-9	TRBJ2-7	15
ASSPVGGTGGNEQF	TRBD1	TRBV18	TRBJ2-1	14
ASSSRWGGNQPQH	.	TRBV7-2	TRBJ1-5	13
ASSKDGGTGGTSNYGYT	TRBD1	TRBV4-1	TRBJ1-2	17
ASSIGSGQGADTQY	TRBD1	TRBV9	TRBJ2-3	14
ASSQLQGMNTEAF	.	TRBV4-1	TRBJ1-1	13
ASSRPGTETYEQY	TRBD1	TRBV5-4	TRBJ2-7	13
ASSSEGSAGRLSRSYEQY	.	TRBV28	TRBJ2-7	18
ASSSRVTNEKLF	.	TRBV27	TRBJ1-4	12
ASSSGGGDQPQH	.	TRBV27	TRBJ1-5	12
SVEDGTPVVDTQY	.	TRBV29-1	TRBJ2-3	13
ASSARGSVAKNIQY	TRBD2	TRBV7-2	TRBJ2-4	14
ASSDSLEQY	.	TRBV6-6	TRBJ2-7	9
ASSQGNSYEQY	.	TRBV6-5	TRBJ2-7	11
ASSQEEVGRDALEQF	.	TRBV4-3	TRBJ2-1	15
SVTSLHTQY	.	TRBV20-1	TRBJ2-3	9
ASSEGRREAGNEQF	TRBD2	TRBV10-2	TRBJ2-1	14
ASSKLPGQGFHTQY	TRBD1	TRBV19	TRBJ2-3	14
ASSPKGVANQPQH	.	TRBV18	TRBJ1-5	13